These T cell receptor beta chains were read from a single sample in a study of T cell changes during pregnancy in multiple sclerosis. Generated by immunoSEQ multiplex PCR, the TCRdb table keeps only in-frame clones and is missing some. Among about 99,000 clones listed, 92% were seen once. This specimen consisted of peripheral blood, obtained after pregnancy. These receptors were obtained from a female donor with multiple sclerosis, enrolled in a pregnancy study. Each CDR3 is given with its conserved first and last residue. The D gene is left open where the match is weak. Size is stated for part of the rows, as once, few or many counts, or as a class when the clone is expanded.

j_call: TRBJ1-5; clone_size: NA; d_call: TRBD1; v_call: TRBV25-1; cdr3_aa: CASSPGTARQPQHF; cdr3_nt: TGTGCCAGCAGTCCGGGGACAGCACGTCAGCCCCAGCATTTT
j_call: TRBJ2-7; clone_size: NA; d_call: NA; v_call: TRBV14; cdr3_aa: CASSQEGAYYEQYF; cdr3_nt: TGTGCCAGCAGCCAAGAGGGCGCATATTACGAGCAGTACTTC
j_call: TRBJ2-3; clone_size: NA; d_call: NA; v_call: TRBV9; cdr3_aa: CASSVGESTQYF; cdr3_nt: TGTGCCAGCAGCGTAGGAGAGTCTACGCAGTATTTT
j_call: TRBJ2-5; clone_size: once; d_call: NA; v_call: TRBV20-1; cdr3_aa: CSAPKAETQYF; cdr3_nt: TGCAGTGCCCCCAAAGCGGAGACCCAGTACTTC
j_call: TRBJ2-7; clone_size: NA; d_call: TRBD2; v_call: TRBV2; cdr3_aa: CASSEGASGIVEQYF; cdr3_nt: TGTGCCAGCAGTGAAGGGGCTAGCGGGATCGTCGAGCAGTACTTC
j_call: TRBJ2-2; clone_size: NA; d_call: TRBD2; v_call: TRBV7-2; cdr3_aa: CASSLGTSGRRIGGELFF; cdr3_nt: TGTGCCAGCAGCTTAGGGACTAGCGGGAGGAGGATTGGCGGGGAGCTATTTTTT
j_call: TRBJ2-1; clone_size: NA; d_call: NA; v_call: TRBV4-2; cdr3_aa: CASNRGASGYNEQFF; cdr3_nt: TGTGCCAGCAACCGCGGGGCCTCAGGCTACAATGAGCAGTTCTTC
j_call: TRBJ2-7; clone_size: NA; d_call: NA; v_call: TRBV7-9; cdr3_aa: CASSLVADPYEQYF; cdr3_nt: TGTGCCAGCAGCTTAGTAGCCGACCCCTACGAGCAGTACTTC
j_call: TRBJ2-3; clone_size: NA; d_call: TRBD2; v_call: TRBV4-2; cdr3_aa: CASSQERGGPTDTQYF; cdr3_nt: TGTGCCAGCAGCCAAGAGCGGGGGGGCCCCACAGATACGCAGTATTTT
j_call: TRBJ1-2; clone_size: NA; d_call: TRBD1; v_call: TRBV5-1; cdr3_aa: CASSPGRGNYGYTF; cdr3_nt: TGCGCCAGCAGCCCTGGCAGGGGGAACTATGGCTACACCTTC
j_call: TRBJ1-5; clone_size: NA; d_call: NA; v_call: TRBV15; cdr3_aa: CATRESSQDFQPQHF; cdr3_nt: TGTGCCACCAGAGAGAGTAGTCAGGATTTTCAGCCCCAGCATTTT
j_call: TRBJ2-3; clone_size: few; d_call: NA; v_call: TRBV18; cdr3_aa: CASSPGGSTDTQYF; cdr3_nt: TGTGCCAGCTCACCCGGGGGTAGCACAGATACGCAGTATTTT
j_call: TRBJ1-5; clone_size: few; d_call: NA; v_call: TRBV4-1; cdr3_aa: CASSQEQGPGPQHF; cdr3_nt: TGCGCCAGCAGCCAAGAGCAGGGCCCTGGGCCCCAGCATTTT
j_call: TRBJ2-1; clone_size: once; d_call: NA; v_call: TRBV27; cdr3_aa: CASSLQTSRSYNEQFF; cdr3_nt: TGTGCCAGCAGTTTACAAACTAGCCGGTCCTACAATGAGCAGTTCTTC
j_call: TRBJ1-5; clone_size: NA; d_call: TRBD1; v_call: TRBV7-2; cdr3_aa: CASSLRQGAWQPQHF; cdr3_nt: TGTGCCAGCAGCTTAAGGCAGGGGGCTTGGCAGCCCCAGCATTTT
j_call: TRBJ2-2; clone_size: NA; d_call: TRBD2; v_call: TRBV9; cdr3_aa: CASSVAAGAGELFF; cdr3_nt: TGTGCCAGCAGCGTAGCTGCGGGAGCCGGGGAGCTGTTTTTT
j_call: TRBJ2-1; clone_size: once; d_call: NA; v_call: TRBV27; cdr3_aa: CASRSSYNEQFF; cdr3_nt: TGTGCCAGCAGGAGCTCCTACAATGAGCAGTTCTTC
j_call: TRBJ2-1; clone_size: NA; d_call: TRBD1; v_call: TRBV28; cdr3_aa: CASSLGQGDAHEQFF; cdr3_nt: TGTGCCAGCAGTTTAGGACAGGGGGATGCACATGAGCAGTTCTTC
j_call: TRBJ2-3; clone_size: NA; d_call: TRBD1; v_call: TRBV7-9; cdr3_aa: CASSSQGVSTDTQYF; cdr3_nt: TGTGCCAGCAGCTCGCAGGGGGTTAGCACAGATACGCAGTATTTT
j_call: TRBJ1-2; clone_size: NA; d_call: NA; v_call: TRBV2; cdr3_aa: CASSVTANYGYTF; cdr3_nt: TGTGCCAGCAGTGTGACAGCTAACTATGGCTACACCTTC
j_call: TRBJ1-1; clone_size: NA; d_call: TRBD1; v_call: TRBV6-1; cdr3_aa: CASRDRGTEAFF; cdr3_nt: TGTGCCAGCCGGGACAGGGGCACTGAAGCTTTCTTT
j_call: TRBJ2-1; clone_size: NA; d_call: NA; v_call: TRBV18; cdr3_aa: CASSAVFGGHEQFF; cdr3_nt: TGTGCCAGCTCAGCGGTCTTCGGAGGGCATGAGCAGTTCTTC
j_call: TRBJ1-1; clone_size: NA; d_call: TRBD1; v_call: TRBV7-6; cdr3_aa: CASSPTGGSTEAFF; cdr3_nt: TGTGCCAGCAGTCCCACAGGGGGCAGTACTGAAGCTTTCTTT
j_call: TRBJ1-1; clone_size: NA; d_call: NA; v_call: TRBV11-2; cdr3_aa: CASSLRTESKGEAFF; cdr3_nt: TGTGCCAGCAGCTTACGGACAGAAAGTAAGGGTGAAGCTTTCTTT
j_call: TRBJ1-1; clone_size: once; d_call: TRBD1; v_call: TRBV9; cdr3_aa: CASSVGQGAPNTEAFF; cdr3_nt: TGTGCCAGCAGCGTGGGGCAGGGGGCCCCGAACACTGAAGCTTTCTTT
j_call: TRBJ2-2; clone_size: few; d_call: NA; v_call: TRBV7-2; cdr3_aa: CASSRVGADNTGELFF; cdr3_nt: TGTGCCAGCAGCCGGGTAGGGGCGGATAACACCGGGGAGCTGTTTTTT
j_call: TRBJ2-3; clone_size: NA; d_call: NA; v_call: TRBV5-1; cdr3_aa: CASSLAQGLRYF; cdr3_nt: TGCGCCAGCAGCTTGGCACAGGGCCTCAGGTATTTT
j_call: TRBJ2-1; clone_size: NA; d_call: TRBD2; v_call: TRBV12-5; cdr3_aa: CASGLAAGLAGGAVEQFF; cdr3_nt: TGTGCTAGTGGTCTAGCGGCCGGACTAGCGGGAGGGGCAGTTGAGCAGTTCTTC
j_call: TRBJ1-5; clone_size: once; d_call: NA; v_call: TRBV19; cdr3_aa: CASTTDYSNQPQHF; cdr3_nt: TGTGCCAGTACAACAGACTATAGCAATCAGCCCCAGCATTTT
j_call: TRBJ2-3; clone_size: NA; d_call: TRBD1; v_call: TRBV4-3; cdr3_aa: CASSQSTGSFTTDTQYF; cdr3_nt: TGCGCCAGCAGCCAGTCGACAGGGTCTTTTACTACAGATACGCAGTATTTT
j_call: TRBJ2-3; clone_size: NA; d_call: NA; v_call: TRBV19; cdr3_aa: CASSISGHTDTQYF; cdr3_nt: TGTGCCAGTAGTATATCGGGACACACAGATACGCAGTATTTT
j_call: TRBJ1-1; clone_size: NA; d_call: NA; v_call: TRBV27; cdr3_aa: CASSLVTGFGTEAFF; cdr3_nt: TGTGCCAGCAGTTTAGTTACAGGATTTGGGACTGAAGCTTTCTTT
j_call: TRBJ2-2; clone_size: NA; d_call: NA; v_call: TRBV15; cdr3_aa: CATSSGREVTGELFF; cdr3_nt: TGTGCCACCAGCAGCGGAAGGGAGGTCACCGGGGAGCTGTTTTTT
j_call: TRBJ2-7; clone_size: NA; d_call: TRBD1; v_call: TRBV5-1; cdr3_aa: CASSSLAPQGARSAEQYF; cdr3_nt: TGCGCCAGCAGCTCCCTAGCACCACAGGGGGCCCGTTCGGCAGAGCAGTACTTC
j_call: TRBJ2-5; clone_size: NA; d_call: TRBD2; v_call: TRBV18; cdr3_aa: CASSPRYSWTSDQETQYF; cdr3_nt: TGTGCCAGCTCACCACGGTATTCGTGGACTAGCGATCAAGAGACCCAGTACTTC
j_call: TRBJ1-6; clone_size: NA; d_call: NA; v_call: TRBV5-1; cdr3_aa: CASSLGQVNSPLHF; cdr3_nt: TGCGCCAGCAGCTTGGGGCAGGTTAATTCACCCCTCCACTTT
j_call: TRBJ2-3; clone_size: NA; d_call: NA; v_call: TRBV2; cdr3_aa: CASSEGGASGDTQYF; cdr3_nt: TGTGCCAGCAGCGAGGGAGGAGCGAGCGGAGATACGCAGTATTTT
j_call: TRBJ1-5; clone_size: NA; d_call: TRBD1; v_call: TRBV5-1; cdr3_aa: CASSSTGGSQPQHF; cdr3_nt: TGCGCCAGCAGCTCCACAGGGGGTAGTCAGCCCCAGCATTTT
j_call: TRBJ1-5; clone_size: NA; d_call: NA; v_call: TRBV28; cdr3_aa: CASSPTHGAKGQPQHF; cdr3_nt: TGTGCCAGCAGTCCGACTCATGGGGCAAAGGGGCAGCCCCAGCATTTT
j_call: TRBJ1-2; clone_size: NA; d_call: TRBD1; v_call: TRBV2; cdr3_aa: CASSSDVRTGSPSNYGYTF; cdr3_nt: TGTGCCAGCAGTTCAGACGTAAGGACAGGGTCTCCCTCTAACTATGGCTACACCTTC
j_call: TRBJ2-1; clone_size: NA; d_call: NA; v_call: TRBV2; cdr3_aa: CASSENLPNEQFF; cdr3_nt: TGTGCCAGCAGTGAAAACTTACCCAATGAGCAGTTCTTC
j_call: TRBJ2-2; clone_size: NA; d_call: TRBD2; v_call: TRBV7-3; cdr3_aa: CASSLGTSGNTGELFF; cdr3_nt: TGTGCCAGCAGCCTTGGGACTAGCGGGAACACCGGGGAGCTGTTTTTT
j_call: TRBJ1-1; clone_size: NA; d_call: TRBD1; v_call: TRBV7-2; cdr3_aa: CASSRGTGPEAFF; cdr3_nt: TGTGCCAGCAGCCGGGGGACAGGGCCCGAAGCTTTCTTT
j_call: TRBJ2-7; clone_size: NA; d_call: NA; v_call: TRBV25-1; cdr3_aa: CASAGRLYEQYF; cdr3_nt: TGTGCCAGCGCCGGTCGACTCTACGAGCAGTACTTC
j_call: TRBJ2-6; clone_size: NA; d_call: NA; v_call: TRBV11-2; cdr3_aa: CASSLIRQAQGSGANVLTF; cdr3_nt: TGTGCCAGCAGCTTGATCAGACAGGCCCAGGGCTCTGGGGCCAACGTCCTGACTTTC
j_call: TRBJ1-3; clone_size: NA; d_call: TRBD1; v_call: TRBV19; cdr3_aa: CASSILGTVSGNTIYF; cdr3_nt: TGTGCCAGTAGTATACTCGGGACAGTCTCTGGAAACACCATATATTTT
j_call: TRBJ2-1; clone_size: once; d_call: TRBD1; v_call: TRBV11-2; cdr3_aa: CASSTIGRTGTGYGQFF; cdr3_nt: TGTGCCAGCAGCACCATCGGAAGGACCGGGACAGGTTATGGGCAGTTCTTC